Listed below are T cell receptor beta chains from one sample, sequenced in a study of shared clonotypes between healthy human individuals. Some clones are missing from TCRdb's copy, which holds only in-frame ones; the method was immunoSEQ multiplex PCR. The table records approximately 2,000,000 clones, roughly 90% of them present only once. The source material was naive CD4+ T cells from PBMCs. The receptor source for this set is a man aged 18 to 29 in good health. Some clones in this sample may be carry-over from other donors' samples. The CDR3 runs from the conserved cysteine through the conserved F or W. The order of the fields is J gene, V gene, D gene, CDR3 protein. A D gene is named only where the DNA matches it firmly.

TRBJ2-7	TRBV19	.	CASSTPQGAHYEQYF
TRBJ1-1	TRBV23-1	.	CASSPRGVQGPVGTEAFF
TRBJ2-1	TRBV14	.	CASSQAGASGVWDSYNEQFF
TRBJ2-3	TRBV7-2	TRBD2	CASSLVTSGRAGDTQYF
TRBJ2-3	TRBV5-4	.	CASSPASVVFADTQYF
TRBJ2-7	TRBV2	.	CASSDIIGSNEQYF
TRBJ2-1	TRBV5-4	.	CASSLARPNEQFF
TRBJ2-5	TRBV19	TRBD2	CASSINLAGEETQYF
TRBJ2-1	TRBV27	TRBD2	CASSLFSVASGSRYEQFF
TRBJ2-2	TRBV7-9	.	CASSPQRAVNTGELFF
TRBJ2-5	TRBV7-3	.	CASITGAGETQYF
TRBJ1-2	TRBV7-8	TRBD1	CASSLMNRGLRYGYTF
TRBJ2-5	TRBV7-3	.	CASSLTAAKGREGTQYF
TRBJ1-1	TRBV4-2	TRBD1	CASSQDFGTGGLSTEAFF
TRBJ2-2	TRBV5-5	.	CASSLAGQGHTGELFF
TRBJ2-2	TRBV18	TRBD1	CASSPPGQGTGELFF
TRBJ2-7	TRBV18	TRBD1	CASGPRDRGEQYF
TRBJ2-3	TRBV9	.	CASTQTGQDYTQYF
TRBJ1-6	TRBV6-5	TRBD1	CASSYRTGGNSPLHF
TRBJ2-7	TRBV7-3	TRBD2	CASSLSAGGLYEQYF
TRBJ2-3	TRBV11-2	.	CASSFERDTQYF
TRBJ2-1	TRBV9	TRBD1	CASSVDRGPYNEQFF
TRBJ1-5	TRBV30	.	CAWRSSSNQPQHF
TRBJ2-7	TRBV5-1	.	CASSLGGSGAYEQYF
TRBJ2-2	TRBV7-6	.	CASSSIAARALTGGELFF
TRBJ2-5	TRBV6-5	.	CASRTGTTGQYF
TRBJ1-4	TRBV7-9	TRBD1	CASSSPQGRTDEKLFF
TRBJ2-2	TRBV15	.	CATSGWATGELFF
TRBJ1-3	TRBV6-5	.	CASSLGTPTVNTIYF
TRBJ2-3	TRBV18	.	CASSPPRGRRTDTQYF
TRBJ2-7	TRBV7-2	.	CASSLRAGVDYEQYF
TRBJ2-2	TRBV6-1	TRBD1	CASRSGTGAGELFF
TRBJ2-2	TRBV5-1	.	CASSLAGGNTGELFF
TRBJ2-7	TRBV28	.	CASRPGQNYEQYF
TRBJ1-5	TRBV27	.	CASSSDRQPQHF
TRBJ1-2	TRBV6-6	.	CASSYSGYGYTF
TRBJ2-1	TRBV27	.	CASSLYRVSSYNEQFF
TRBJ2-7	TRBV28	.	CASSPRDRTYEQYF
TRBJ1-2	TRBV21-1	.	CASSKIGQNYGYTF
TRBJ2-3	TRBV29-1	.	CSVDKGSDTQYF
TRBJ1-1	TRBV6-5	.	CASSYARTALNTEAFF
TRBJ2-7	TRBV14	.	CASSQANEQYF
TRBJ2-7	TRBV4-1	.	CASSQVGVSYEQYF
TRBJ1-2	TRBV20-1	.	CSAIRDYGYTF
TRBJ1-4	TRBV4-1	.	CASSQDRQENEKLFF
TRBJ2-7	TRBV28	.	CASSYRVEQYF
TRBJ2-4	TRBV29-1	.	CSVLGLAKNIQYF
TRBJ2-3	TRBV7-3	TRBD2	CASSPSGPRTSGTDTQYF
TRBJ2-1	TRBV7-9	.	CASSFQGGGITYNEQFF
TRBJ2-5	TRBV2	.	CASTTAGEYQETQYF